A selection of T cell receptor beta chains follows, all from one sample in a study of T cell responses to AZD1222 COVID-19 vaccine. Repertoires were generated with immunoSEQ multiplex PCR, while TCRdb's copy carries only in-frame clones and drops some. The table records under 150,000 clones, roughly 84% of them present only once. The sample was peripheral blood, taken 28 days after the second AZD1222 dose. The receptors stem from an adult who received the AZD1222 COVID-19 vaccine. The CDR3 runs from the conserved cysteine through the conserved F or W. The D gene is left open where the match is weak.

v_call	j_call	d_call	cdr3_nt	cdr3_aa
TRBV6-5	TRBJ2-7	NA	TGTGCCAGCAGTCGGAAGGGTTACGAGCAGTACTTC	CASSRKGYEQYF
TRBV12-3/TRBV12-4	TRBJ1-5	NA	TGTGCCAGCAGTTTTGGAGGGCCCCAGCATTTT	CASSFGGPQHF
TRBV7-9	TRBJ2-5	TRBD2	TGTGCCAGCAGCGACCCACTAGCGGGGGGCGTCCCAGGGACCCAGTACTTC	CASSDPLAGGVPGTQYF
TRBV7-9	TRBJ1-6	NA	TGTGCCAGCAGCCTAGGGACATCGGATAATTCACCCCTCCACTTT	CASSLGTSDNSPLHF
TRBV2	TRBJ2-2	NA	TGTGCCAGCAGTGAAACCGGGGAGCTGTTTTTT	CASSETGELFF
TRBV28	TRBJ1-3	TRBD1	TGTGCCAGCAGTTTACCCGGGACAGTCTCTGGAAACACCATATATTTT	CASSLPGTVSGNTIYF
TRBV5-1	TRBJ2-3	NA	TGCGCCAGCAGCCAGAACACAGATACGCAGTATTTT	CASSQNTDTQYF
TRBV7-2	TRBJ2-7	NA	TGTGCCAGCAGCCGGATTGTTTCCGGCGAGCAGTACTTC	CASSRIVSGEQYF
TRBV7-2	TRBJ1-1	TRBD1	TGTGCCAGCACCCAGGGGGGACCGGCGGGGGCTTTCTTT	CASTQGGPAGAFF
TRBV4-3	TRBJ2-6	NA	TGCGCCAGCAGCCGAGGGGCCCTGGACGCCCGCTCTGGGGCCAACGTCCTGACTTTC	CASSRGALDARSGANVLTF
TRBV10-3	TRBJ2-7	TRBD1	TGTGCCATCAAGGGGACAGGTCGCCAAACGGGATCATACGAGCAGTACTTC	CAIKGTGRQTGSYEQYF